This T cell receptor beta chain was recorded in a study of shared clonotypes between healthy human individuals. Study-wide background: Each donor's CD8 memory used one plate, CD8 naive two, each CD4 subset three.

Profiling relied on immunoSEQ multiplex PCR, and the TCRdb table lists in-frame clones only, not all of them. The repertoire holds 2.3 million or so clones, roughly 93% seen once, with 0.35% to 0.5% in the top ten. Trimming shortened V by 5 bases and J by 9 bases, and 11 bases separated the two germline ends. This CDR3 contains 12 residues. Germline V gene data show CDR1 as MNHEY and CDR2 as SVGAGI. This chain joins TRBV6-5 and TRBJ2-1, with a tentative D call TRBD2 (5 bases). This TCR derives from a man younger than 30 in good health. Some clones in this sample may be carry-over from other donors' samples. The sequencing sample was made of naive CD4+ T cells from PBMCs. Regarding subset: CD45RA+ positively selected. The CDR3 DNA follows: TGTGCCAGCAGTAGAACGGCGGGTGAGCAGTTCTTC. Translation: CASSRTAGEQFF.